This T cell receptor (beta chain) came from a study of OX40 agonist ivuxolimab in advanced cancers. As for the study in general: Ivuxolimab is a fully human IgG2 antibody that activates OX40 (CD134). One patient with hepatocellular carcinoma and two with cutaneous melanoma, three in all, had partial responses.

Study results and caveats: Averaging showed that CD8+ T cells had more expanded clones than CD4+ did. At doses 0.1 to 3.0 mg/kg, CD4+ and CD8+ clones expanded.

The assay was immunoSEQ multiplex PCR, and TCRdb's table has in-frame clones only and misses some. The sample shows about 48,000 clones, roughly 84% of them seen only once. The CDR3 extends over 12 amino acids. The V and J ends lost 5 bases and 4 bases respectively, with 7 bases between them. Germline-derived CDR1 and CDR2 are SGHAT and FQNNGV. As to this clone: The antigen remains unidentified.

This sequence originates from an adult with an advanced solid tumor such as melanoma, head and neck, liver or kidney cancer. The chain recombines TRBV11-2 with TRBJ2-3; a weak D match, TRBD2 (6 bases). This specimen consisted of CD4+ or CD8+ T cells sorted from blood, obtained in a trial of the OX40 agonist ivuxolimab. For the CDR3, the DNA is TGTGCCAGCAGCCCTAGCGCAGATACGCAGTATTTT. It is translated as CASSPSADTQYF.